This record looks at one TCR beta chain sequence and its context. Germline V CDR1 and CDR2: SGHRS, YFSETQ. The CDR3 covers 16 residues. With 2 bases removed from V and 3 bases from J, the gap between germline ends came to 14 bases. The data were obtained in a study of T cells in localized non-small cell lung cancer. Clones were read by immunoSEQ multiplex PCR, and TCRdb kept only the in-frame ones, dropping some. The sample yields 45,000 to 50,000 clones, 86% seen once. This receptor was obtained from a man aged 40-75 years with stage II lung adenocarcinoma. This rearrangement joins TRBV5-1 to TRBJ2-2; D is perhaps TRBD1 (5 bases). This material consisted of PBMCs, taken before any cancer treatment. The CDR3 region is CASSFGQGMDTGELFF. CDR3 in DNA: TGCGCCAGCAGCTTCGGGCAGGGAATGGACACCGGGGAGCTGTTTTTT. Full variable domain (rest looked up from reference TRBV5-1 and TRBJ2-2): KAGVTQTPRYLIKTRGQQVTLSCSPISGHRSVSWYQQTPGQGLQFLFEYFSETQRNKGNFPGRFSGRQFSNSRSEMNVSTLELGDSALYLCASSFGQGMDTGELFFGEGSRLTVL.